This TCR beta chain comes out of a study of radiotherapy plus CTLA-4 blockade in lung cancer. Turning to the study itself: There were objective responses in 18% of patients, and around 31% had disease control. Study-wide results and caveats: In blood, after radiotherapy plus ipilimumab, tumor-derived TCR clones expanded.

The germline V and J ends were trimmed by 1 base and 8 bases, with 20 bases remaining between them. Germline-derived CDR1 and CDR2 are LGHNA and YSLEER. The CDR3 has 17 amino acids. Sequenced by immunoSEQ multiplex PCR; TCRdb stores in-frame clones only, minus some. The top ten hold around 10% of the sample, which has roughly 50,000 clones, approximately 76% seen once. Concerning this clone: Its specificity is not known.

Chemo-refractory metastatic non-small-cell lung cancer patients received focal radiation with ipilimumab CTLA-4 blockade. V gene TRBV4-3 combines with J gene TRBJ1-4; D uncertain. This sample comprised peripheral blood, obtained from a patient treated with radiotherapy plus ipilimumab. The TCR was taken from a human donor with non-small cell lung cancer who had stable disease on radiotherapy plus ipilimumab. In DNA, the CDR3 is TGCGCCAGCAGCCAAGCACCCCCGACAACCTCAGGAGAAAAACTGTTTTTT. Amino acid sequence: CASSQAPPTTSGEKLFF.